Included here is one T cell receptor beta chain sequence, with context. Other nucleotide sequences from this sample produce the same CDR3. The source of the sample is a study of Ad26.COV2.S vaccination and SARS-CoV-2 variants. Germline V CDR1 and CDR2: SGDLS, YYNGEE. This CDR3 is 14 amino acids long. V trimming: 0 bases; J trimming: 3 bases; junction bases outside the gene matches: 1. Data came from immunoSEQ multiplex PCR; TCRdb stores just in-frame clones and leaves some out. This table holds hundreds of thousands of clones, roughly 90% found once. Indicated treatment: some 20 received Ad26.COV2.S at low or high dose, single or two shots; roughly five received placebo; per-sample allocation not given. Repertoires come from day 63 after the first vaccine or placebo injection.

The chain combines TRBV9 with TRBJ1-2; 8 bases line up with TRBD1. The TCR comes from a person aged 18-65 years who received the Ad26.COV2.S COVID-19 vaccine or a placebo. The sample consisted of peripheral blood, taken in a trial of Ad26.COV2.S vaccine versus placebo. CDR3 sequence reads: CASSVDRGDYGYTF. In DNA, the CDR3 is TGTGCCAGCAGCGTAGACAGGGGGGACTATGGCTACACCTTC. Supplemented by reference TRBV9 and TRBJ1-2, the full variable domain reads DSGVTQTPKHLITATGQRVTLRCSPRSGDLSVYWYQQSLDQGLQFLIQYYNGEERAKGNILERFSAQQFPDLHSELNLSSLELGDSALYFCASSVDRGDYGYTFGSGTRLTVV.